This T cell receptor beta chain was captured by sequencing in a study of T cells after yellow fever vaccination. A single record per CDR3 protein comes from TCRdb applying MiXCR to the 5' RACE reads. The table has about 42,000 distinct CDR3 sequences, just under 6.5% seen once; the top ten hold 8.5% to 12%. Germline-derived CDR1 and CDR2 are SGHAT and FQNNGV. Between the trimmed V and J ends, which lost 2 bases and 10 bases, there was a span of 9 bases. The CDR3 has 12 amino acids. This clonotype was found many times. The chain is built from TRBV11-2 and TRBJ2-1; D unclear. The sequences come from PBMCs, either bulk or a sorted T-cell subset (CD4+, CD8+, memory, or dextramer-sorted; not recorded which), collected 45 days after the yellow fever booster vaccination. This receptor was taken from a man younger than 40 who received the YFV17D yellow fever vaccine. Here the CDR3 DNA reads TGTGCCAGCAGCTTAAGGCTATCAGAGCAGTTCTTC. Translated, it gives CASSLRLSEQFF. Combining the CDR3 with reference TRBV11-2 and TRBJ2-1 gives the whole variable domain EAGVAQSPRYKIIEKRQSVAFWCNPISGHATLYWYQQILGQGPKLLIQFQNNGVVDDSQLPKDRFSAERLKGVDSTLKIQPAKLEDSAVYLCASSLRLSEQFFGPGTRLTVL.